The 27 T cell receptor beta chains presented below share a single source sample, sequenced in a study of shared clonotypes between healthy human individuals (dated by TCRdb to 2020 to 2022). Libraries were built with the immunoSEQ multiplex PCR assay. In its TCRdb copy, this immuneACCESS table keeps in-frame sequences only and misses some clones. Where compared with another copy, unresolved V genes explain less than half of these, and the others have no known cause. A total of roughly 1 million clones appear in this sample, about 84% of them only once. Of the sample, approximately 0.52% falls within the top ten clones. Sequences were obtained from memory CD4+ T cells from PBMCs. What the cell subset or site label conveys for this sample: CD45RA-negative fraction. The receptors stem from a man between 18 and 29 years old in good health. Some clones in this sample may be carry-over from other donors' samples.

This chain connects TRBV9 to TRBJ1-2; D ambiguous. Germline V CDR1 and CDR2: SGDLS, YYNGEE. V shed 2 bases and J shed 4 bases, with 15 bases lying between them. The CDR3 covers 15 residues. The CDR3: CASSVSGYRAYGYTF. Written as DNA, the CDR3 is TGTGCCAGCAGCGTTTCGGGGTACCGTGCCTATGGCTACACCTTC.

CDR3 region: CASSLSREEEQYF. The CDR3 DNA follows: TGTGCCAGCAGCTTATCCAGGGAGGAAGAGCAGTACTTC. The chain is built from TRBV11-2 and TRBJ2-7; a possible D gene is TRBD2 (6 bases). Germline V gene data show CDR1 as SGHAT and CDR2 as FQNNGV. The ends were cut back, 2 bases at V and 7 bases at J, with 12 bases in the middle. The CDR3 loop spans 13 amino acids.

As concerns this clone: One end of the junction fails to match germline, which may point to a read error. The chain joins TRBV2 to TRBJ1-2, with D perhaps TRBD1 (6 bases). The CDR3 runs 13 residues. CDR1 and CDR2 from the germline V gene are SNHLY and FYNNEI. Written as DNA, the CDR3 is TGTGCCAGCAGTGGGGAGACAGGCGCTCTCCCTCCCTTC. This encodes CASSGETGALPPF.

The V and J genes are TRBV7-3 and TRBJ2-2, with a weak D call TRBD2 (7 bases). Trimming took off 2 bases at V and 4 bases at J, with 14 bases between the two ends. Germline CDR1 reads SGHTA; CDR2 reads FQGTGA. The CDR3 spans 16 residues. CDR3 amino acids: CASSLLRGGGTGELFF. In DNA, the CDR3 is TGTGCCAGCAGCTTACTCAGGGGCGGGGGCACCGGGGAGCTGTTTTTT. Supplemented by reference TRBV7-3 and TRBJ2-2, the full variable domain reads GAGVSQTPSNKVTEKGKYVELRCDPISGHTALYWYRQSLGQGPEFLIYFQGTGAADDSGLPNDRFFAVRPEGSVSTLKIQRTERGDSAVYLCASSLLRGGGTGELFFGEGSRLTVL.

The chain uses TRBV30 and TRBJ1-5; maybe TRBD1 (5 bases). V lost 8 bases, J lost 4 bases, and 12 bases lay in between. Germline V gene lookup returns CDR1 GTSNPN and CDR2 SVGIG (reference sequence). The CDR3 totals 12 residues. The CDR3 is CAARGGNQPQHF. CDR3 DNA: TGTGCCGCCCGGGGGGGGAATCAGCCCCAGCATTTT.

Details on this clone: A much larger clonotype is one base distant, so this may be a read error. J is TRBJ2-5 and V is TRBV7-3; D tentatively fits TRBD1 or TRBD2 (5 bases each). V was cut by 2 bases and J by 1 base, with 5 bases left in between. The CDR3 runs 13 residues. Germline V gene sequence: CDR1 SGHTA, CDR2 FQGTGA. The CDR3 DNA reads TGTGCCAGCAGCTTAGGGGGCCAAGAGACCCAGTACTTC. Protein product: CASSLGGQETQYF.

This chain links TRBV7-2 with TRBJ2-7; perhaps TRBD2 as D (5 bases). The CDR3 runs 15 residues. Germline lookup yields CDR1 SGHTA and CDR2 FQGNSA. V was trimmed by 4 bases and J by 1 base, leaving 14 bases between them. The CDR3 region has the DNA TGTGCCAGCAGCTACGACCCAACGGGGTCCTACGAGCAGTACTTC. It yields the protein CASSYDPTGSYEQYF.

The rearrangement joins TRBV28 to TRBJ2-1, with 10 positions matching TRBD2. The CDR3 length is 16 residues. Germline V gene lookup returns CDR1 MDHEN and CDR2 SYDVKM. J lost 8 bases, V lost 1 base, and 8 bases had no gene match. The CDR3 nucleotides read TGTGCCAGCAGTTTATTTGCAGCGGGAGGGCCCCATGAGCAGTTCTTC. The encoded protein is CASSLFAAGGPHEQFF.

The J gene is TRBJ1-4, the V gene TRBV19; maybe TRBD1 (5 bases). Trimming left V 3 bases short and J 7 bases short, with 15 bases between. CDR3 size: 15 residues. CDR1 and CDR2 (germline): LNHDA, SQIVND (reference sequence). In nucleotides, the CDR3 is TGTGCCAGTAGTATGTCGAGGGGAGTCGGTGAAAAACTGTTTTTT. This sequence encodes CASSMSRGVGEKLFF.

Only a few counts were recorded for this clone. In DNA, the CDR3 is TGTGCCAGCAGAGAGACAGGGTACACTGAAGCTTTCTTT. As protein: CASRETGYTEAFF. The chain links TRBV6-5 to TRBJ1-1; 7 bases map to TRBD1. V trimming: 6 bases; J trimming: 3 bases; junction bases outside the gene matches: 4. Germline CDR1 is MNHEY and CDR2 is SVGAGI. CDR3 size: 13 residues.

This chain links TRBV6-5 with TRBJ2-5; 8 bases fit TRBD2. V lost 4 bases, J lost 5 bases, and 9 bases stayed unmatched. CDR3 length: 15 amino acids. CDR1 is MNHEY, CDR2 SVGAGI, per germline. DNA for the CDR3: TGTGCCAGCAGTTCGGGAGGGTCGGTCGGGGAGACCCAGTACTTC. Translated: CASSSGGSVGETQYF.

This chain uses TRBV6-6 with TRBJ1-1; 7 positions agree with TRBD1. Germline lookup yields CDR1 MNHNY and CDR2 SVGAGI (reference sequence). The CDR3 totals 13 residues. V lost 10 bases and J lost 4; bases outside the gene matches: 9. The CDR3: CANSEGAFTEAFF. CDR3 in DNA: TGTGCCAACTCAGAGGGGGCTTTCACTGAAGCTTTCTTT.

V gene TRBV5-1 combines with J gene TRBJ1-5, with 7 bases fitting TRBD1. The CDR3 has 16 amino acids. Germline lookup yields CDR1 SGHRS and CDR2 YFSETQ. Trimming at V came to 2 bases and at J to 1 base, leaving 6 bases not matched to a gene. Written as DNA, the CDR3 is TGCGCCAGCAGCTTACTACCACAGGGGAGCAATCAGCCCCAGCATTTT. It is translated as CASSLLPQGSNQPQHF.

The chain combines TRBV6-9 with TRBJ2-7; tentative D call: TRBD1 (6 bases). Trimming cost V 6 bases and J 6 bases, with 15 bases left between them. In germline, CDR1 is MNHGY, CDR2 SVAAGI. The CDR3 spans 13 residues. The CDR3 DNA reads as TGTGCCAGCAGCGAACAGGGTAAGGGCGAGCAGTACTTC. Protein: CASSEQGKGEQYF.

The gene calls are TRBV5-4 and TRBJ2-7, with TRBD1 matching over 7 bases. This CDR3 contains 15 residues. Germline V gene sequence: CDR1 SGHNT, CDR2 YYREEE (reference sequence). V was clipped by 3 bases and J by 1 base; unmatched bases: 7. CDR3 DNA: TGTGCCAGCAGCTCTCGGACAGGAAATTCCTACGAGCAGTACTTC. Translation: CASSSRTGNSYEQYF.

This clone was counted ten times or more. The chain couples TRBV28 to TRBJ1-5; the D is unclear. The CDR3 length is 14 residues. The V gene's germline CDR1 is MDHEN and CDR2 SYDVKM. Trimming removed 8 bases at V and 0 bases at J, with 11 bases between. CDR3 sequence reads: CASRYSDSNQPQHF. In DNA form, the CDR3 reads TGTGCCAGCCGCTACAGCGATAGCAATCAGCCCCAGCATTTT.

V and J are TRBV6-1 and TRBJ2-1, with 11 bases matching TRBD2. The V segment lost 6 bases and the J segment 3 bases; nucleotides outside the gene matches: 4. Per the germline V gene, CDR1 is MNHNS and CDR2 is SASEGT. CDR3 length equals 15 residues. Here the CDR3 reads CASSELAGDYNEQFF. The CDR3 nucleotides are TGTGCCAGCAGCGAACTAGCGGGAGACTACAATGAGCAGTTCTTC.

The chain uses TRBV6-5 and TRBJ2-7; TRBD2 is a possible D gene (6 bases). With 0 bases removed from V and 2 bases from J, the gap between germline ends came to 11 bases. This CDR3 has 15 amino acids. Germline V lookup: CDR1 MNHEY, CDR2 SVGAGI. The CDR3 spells CASSYSQGGPYEQYF. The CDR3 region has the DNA TGTGCCAGCAGTTACTCCCAGGGAGGACCCTACGAGCAGTACTTC.

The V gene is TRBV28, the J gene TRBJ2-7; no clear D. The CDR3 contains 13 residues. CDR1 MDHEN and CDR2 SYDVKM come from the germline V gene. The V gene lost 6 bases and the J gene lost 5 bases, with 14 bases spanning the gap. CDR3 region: CASRLPSHHEQYF. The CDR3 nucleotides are TGTGCCAGCAGACTCCCTAGTCACCACGAGCAGTACTTC.

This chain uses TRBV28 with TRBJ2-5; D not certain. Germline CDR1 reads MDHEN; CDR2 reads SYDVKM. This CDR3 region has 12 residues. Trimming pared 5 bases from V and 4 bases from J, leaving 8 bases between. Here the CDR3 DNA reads TGTGCCAGCAGTGATTTGGCAGAGACCCAGTACTTC. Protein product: CASSDLAETQYF.

CDR3 residues: CASSRPSGNSYNEQFF. Here the CDR3 DNA reads TGTGCCAGCAGCCGACCGAGCGGGAATTCCTACAATGAGCAGTTCTTC. This sequence joins TRBV5-4 and TRBJ2-1; 7 bases are a match to TRBD2. Losses at the gene ends were 4 bases for V and 1 base for J; bases not matched to a gene: 8. The length of the CDR3 is 16 residues. Per the germline V gene, CDR1 is SGHNT and CDR2 is YYREEE (reference sequence).

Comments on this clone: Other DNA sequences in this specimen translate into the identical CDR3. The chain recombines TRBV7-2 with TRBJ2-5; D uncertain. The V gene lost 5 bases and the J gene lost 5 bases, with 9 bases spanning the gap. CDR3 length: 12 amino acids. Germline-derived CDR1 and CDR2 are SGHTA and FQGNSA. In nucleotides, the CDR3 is TGTGCCAGCAGCCCCCCTTGGGAGACCCAGTACTTC. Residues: CASSPPWETQYF.

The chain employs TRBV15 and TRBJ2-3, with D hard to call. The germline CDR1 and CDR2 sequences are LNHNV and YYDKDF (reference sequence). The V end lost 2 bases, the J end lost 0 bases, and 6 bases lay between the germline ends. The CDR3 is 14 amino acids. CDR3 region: CATSRQLSTDTQYF. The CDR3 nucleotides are TGTGCCACCAGCAGACAGCTTAGCACAGATACGCAGTATTTT.

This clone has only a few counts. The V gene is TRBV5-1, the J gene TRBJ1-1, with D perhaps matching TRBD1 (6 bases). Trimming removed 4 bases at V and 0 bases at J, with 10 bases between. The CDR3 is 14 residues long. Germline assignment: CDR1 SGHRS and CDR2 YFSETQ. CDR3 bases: TGCGCCAGCAGCGGGGGCCTTATGAACACTGAAGCTTTCTTT. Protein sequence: CASSGGLMNTEAFF.

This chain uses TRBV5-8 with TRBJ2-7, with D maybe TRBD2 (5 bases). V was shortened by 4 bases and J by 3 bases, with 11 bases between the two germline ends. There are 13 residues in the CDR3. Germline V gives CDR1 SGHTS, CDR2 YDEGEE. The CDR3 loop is CASSVLAIYEQYF. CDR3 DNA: TGTGCCAGCAGCGTCTTAGCGATCTACGAGCAGTACTTC.

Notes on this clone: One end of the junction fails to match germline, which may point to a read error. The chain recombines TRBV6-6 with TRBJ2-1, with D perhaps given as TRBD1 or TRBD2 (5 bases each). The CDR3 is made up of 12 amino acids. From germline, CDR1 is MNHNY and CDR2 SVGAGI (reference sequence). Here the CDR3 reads CASSYSRDESVF. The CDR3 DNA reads TGTGCCAGCAGTTACTCGAGGGACGAGTCAGTCTTC.

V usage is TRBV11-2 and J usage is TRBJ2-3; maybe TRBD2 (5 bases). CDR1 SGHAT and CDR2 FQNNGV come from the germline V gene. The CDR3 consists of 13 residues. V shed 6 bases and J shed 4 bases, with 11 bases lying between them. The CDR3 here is CASSRGPADTQYF. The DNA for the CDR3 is TGTGCCAGCAGTCGAGGGCCCGCAGATACGCAGTATTTT.